This paragraph covers one TCR beta chain sequence. This specimen comes from a study of blood T cell repertoires in COVID-19. Some clones are missing from TCRdb's copy, which holds only in-frame ones; the method was immunoSEQ multiplex PCR. The sample holds 50,000 to 70,000 clones; 80% to 90% are singletons and the top ten take about 4.4%. Sequences were obtained from peripheral blood. The origin of this receptor is a man aged 60-69 years with acute or convalescent COVID-19.

Here the CDR3 reads CAITQDGGFIGYTF. As DNA, the CDR3 is TGTGCCATCACCCAGGACGGAGGGTTTATCGGCTACACCTTC. The chain uses TRBV10-3 and TRBJ1-2; no clear D. CDR1 and CDR2 (germline): ENHRY, SYGVKD. V was clipped by 7 bases and J by 8 bases, with 20 bases between them. This CDR3 contains 14 residues.